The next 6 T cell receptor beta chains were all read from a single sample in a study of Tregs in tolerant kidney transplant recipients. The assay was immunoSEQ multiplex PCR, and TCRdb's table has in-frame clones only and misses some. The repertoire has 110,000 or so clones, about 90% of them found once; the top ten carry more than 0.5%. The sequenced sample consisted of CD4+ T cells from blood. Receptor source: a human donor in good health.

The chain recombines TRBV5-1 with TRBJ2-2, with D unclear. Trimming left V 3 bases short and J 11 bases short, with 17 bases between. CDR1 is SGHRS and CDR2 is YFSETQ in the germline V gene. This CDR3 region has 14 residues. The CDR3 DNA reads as TGCGCCAGCAGCTCCGGGCCACGCCTAAGTGAGCTGTTTTTT. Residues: CASSSGPRLSELFF.

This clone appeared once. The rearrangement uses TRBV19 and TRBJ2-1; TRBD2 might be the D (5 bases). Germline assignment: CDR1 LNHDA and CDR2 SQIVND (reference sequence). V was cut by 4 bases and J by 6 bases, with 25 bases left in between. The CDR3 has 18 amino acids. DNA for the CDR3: TGTGCCAGTAGTACTCCACCCGTGGCCGGGGAGACGGTCAATGAGCAGTTCTTC. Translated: CASSTPPVAGETVNEQFF. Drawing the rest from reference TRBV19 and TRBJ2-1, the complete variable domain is DGGITQSPKYLFRKEGQNVTLSCEQNLNHDAMYWYRQDPGQGLRLIYYSQIVNDFQKGDIAEGYSVSREKKESFPLTVTSAQKNPTAFYLCASSTPPVAGETVNEQFFGPGTRLTVL.

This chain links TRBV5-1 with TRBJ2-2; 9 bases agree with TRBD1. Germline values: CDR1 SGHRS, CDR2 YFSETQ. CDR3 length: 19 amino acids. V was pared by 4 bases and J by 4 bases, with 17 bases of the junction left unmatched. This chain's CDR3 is CASSSIGTGNTGGTGELFF. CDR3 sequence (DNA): TGCGCCAGCAGCAGCATAGGGACAGGGAATACGGGCGGCACCGGGGAGCTGTTTTTT. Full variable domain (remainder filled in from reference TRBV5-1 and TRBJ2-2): KAGVTQTPRYLIKTRGQQVTLSCSPISGHRSVSWYQQTPGQGLQFLFEYFSETQRNKGNFPGRFSGRQFSNSRSEMNVSTLELGDSALYLCASSSIGTGNTGGTGELFFGEGSRLTVL.

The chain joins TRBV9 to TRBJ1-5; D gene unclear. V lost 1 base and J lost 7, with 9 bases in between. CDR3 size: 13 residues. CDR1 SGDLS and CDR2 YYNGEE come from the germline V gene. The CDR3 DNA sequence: TGTGCCAGCAGCGTAAGGGTCTGGCAGCCCCAGCATTTT. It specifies CASSVRVWQPQHF. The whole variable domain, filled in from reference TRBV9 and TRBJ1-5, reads DSGVTQTPKHLITATGQRVTLRCSPRSGDLSVYWYQQSLDQGLQFLIQYYNGEERAKGNILERFSAQQFPDLHSELNLSSLELGDSALYFCASSVRVWQPQHFGDGTRLSIL.

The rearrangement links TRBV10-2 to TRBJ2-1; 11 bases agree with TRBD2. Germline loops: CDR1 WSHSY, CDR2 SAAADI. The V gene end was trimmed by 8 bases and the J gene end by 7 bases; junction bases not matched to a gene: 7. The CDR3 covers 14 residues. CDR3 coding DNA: TGCGCCAGCGGAACTAGCGGGAGCTGGAATGAGCAGTTCTTC. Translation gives CASGTSGSWNEQFF.

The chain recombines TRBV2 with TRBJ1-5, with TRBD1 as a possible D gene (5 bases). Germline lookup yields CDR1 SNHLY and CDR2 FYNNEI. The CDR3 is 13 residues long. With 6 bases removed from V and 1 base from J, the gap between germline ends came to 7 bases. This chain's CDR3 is CASSDSSNQPQHF. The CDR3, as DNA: TGTGCCAGCAGCGACAGCAGCAATCAGCCCCAGCATTTT. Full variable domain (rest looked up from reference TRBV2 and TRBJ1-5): EPEVTQTPSHQVTQMGQEVILRCVPISNHLYFYWYRQILGQKVEFLVSFYNNEISEKSEIFDDQFSVERPDGSNFTLKIRSTKLEDSAMYFCASSDSSNQPQHFGDGTRLSIL.